The 15 T cell receptor beta chains listed next were all sequenced from one sample in a study of T cells after yellow fever vaccination. Each CDR3 protein gets one entry after TCRdb re-called the 5' RACE reads with MiXCR. The repertoire holds roughly 500,000 distinct CDR3 sequences, with about 19% as singletons. The sample in question was PBMCs, obtained 15 days after the yellow fever booster vaccination. All receptors come from a man aged 30 to 45 who received the YFV17D yellow fever vaccine.

The sample holds a few counts of this clonotype. The chain joins TRBV24-1 to TRBJ2-5, with 9 nucleotides matching TRBD1. The CDR3 extends over 15 amino acids. V lost 4 bases to trimming and J lost 5 bases; unmatched junction nucleotides: 7. Germline V CDR1 and CDR2: KGHDR, SFDVKD. DNA for the CDR3: TGTGCCACCAGTGACGGCACAGGGGGCGTGGAGACCCAGTACTTC. Protein product: CATSDGTGGVETQYF.

This chain connects TRBV20-1 to TRBJ2-5, with 7 bases lining up with TRBD2. Per germline, CDR1 DFQATT and CDR2 SNEGSKA (reference sequence). The CDR3 runs to 14 residues. V shed 6 bases and J 2 bases; nucleotides not matched to a gene: 9. The CDR3 loop reads CSAAPPSGQETQYF. As DNA, the CDR3 is TGCAGTGCCGCCCCGCCTAGCGGACAAGAGACCCAGTACTTC.

This clonotype was seen only once. This chain joins TRBV29-1 and TRBJ1-2; D not certain. The V end lost 5 bases, the J end lost 3 bases, and 10 bases lay between the germline ends. The CDR3 spans 12 residues. Per germline, CDR1 SQVTM and CDR2 ANQGSEA. CDR3 region: CSVIGVDYGYTF. The DNA for the CDR3 is TGCAGCGTTATCGGGGTTGACTATGGCTACACCTTC.

The rearrangement links TRBV28 to TRBJ1-1; unclear D gene. The CDR3 extends over 13 amino acids. The V end lost 5 bases, the J end lost 0 bases, and 7 bases lay between the germline ends. Germline values: CDR1 MDHEN, CDR2 SYDVKM. The CDR3 here is CASSPALNTEAFF. CDR3 DNA sequence: TGTGCCAGCAGTCCGGCGCTGAACACTGAAGCTTTCTTT. The full variable domain, its missing parts supplied by reference TRBV28 and TRBJ1-1, is DVKVTQSSRYLVKRTGEKVFLECVQDMDHENMFWYRQDPGLGLRLIYFSYDVKMKEKGDIPEGYSVSREKKERFSLILESASTNQTSMYLCASSPALNTEAFFGQGTRLTVV.

This clonotype has only a few counts. This chain uses TRBV6-2 or TRBV6-3 with TRBJ1-5; TRBD1 aligns across 11 bases. The CDR3 runs 14 residues. V lost 8 bases, J lost 4 bases, and 4 bases stayed unmatched. CDR1 is MNHEY, CDR2 SVGEGT, per germline. The CDR3 region is CASSDRGLNQPQHF. In DNA form, the CDR3 reads TGTGCCAGCTCGGACAGGGGGCTAAATCAGCCCCAGCATTTT.

This clonotype has a handful of counts. The chain couples TRBV7-9 to TRBJ2-7; D unclear. Germline V gives CDR1 SEHNR, CDR2 FQNEAQ (reference sequence). The CDR3 totals 12 residues. Trimming cost V 5 bases and J 5 bases, with 10 bases left between them. This CDR3 is CASSPSPDEQYF. In nucleotides, the CDR3 is TGTGCCAGCAGCCCCAGCCCCGACGAGCAGTACTTC.

V gene TRBV7-2 combines with J gene TRBJ2-1; D perhaps matches TRBD2 (6 bases). V lost 2 bases and J lost 8, with 16 bases in between. Germline V gives CDR1 SGHTA, CDR2 FQGNSA. The CDR3 has 15 amino acids. The CDR3, as DNA: TGTGCCAGCAGCTTATTTGGGGGGATCTGGGATGAGCAGTTCTTC. As protein: CASSLFGGIWDEQFF.

The chain joins TRBV20-1 to TRBJ2-2, with 10 bases matching TRBD1. The CDR3 loop spans 16 amino acids. Germline CDR1 is DFQATT and CDR2 is SNEGSKA (reference sequence). Trimming removed 3 bases from V and 4 bases from J; junction bases left unmatched: 8. The CDR3 is CSASGTGDLRTGELFF. The CDR3 DNA reads as TGCAGTGCTAGCGGGACAGGGGACCTGCGCACCGGGGAGCTGTTTTTT.

This clonotype appeared many times. V usage is TRBV7-2 and J usage is TRBJ2-7; 11 bases line up with TRBD2. Germline V gene sequence: CDR1 SGHTA, CDR2 FQGNSA. The CDR3 spans 14 residues. The ends lost 10 bases at V and 2 bases at J; junction bases unmatched: 7. CDR3 in amino acids: CATTLAGGTYEQYF. The CDR3 DNA is TGTGCCACCACTCTAGCGGGAGGAACCTACGAGCAGTACTTC.

This clonotype was counted only a few times. The genes are TRBV15 and TRBJ2-1, with D perhaps assigned TRBD1 or TRBD2 (5 bases each). CDR3 size: 16 residues. The V gene's germline CDR1 is LNHNV and CDR2 YYDKDF (reference sequence). The V gene lost 2 bases and the J gene lost 10 bases, with 21 bases spanning the gap. The DNA for the CDR3 is TGTGCCACCAGCAGACTAGCCGGGACCCTGTGGGAGGAGCAGTTCTTC. This codes for CATSRLAGTLWEEQFF.

The gene calls are TRBV24-1 and TRBJ2-5, with a weak D call TRBD2 (6 bases). The V and J ends lost 3 bases and 7 bases respectively, with 23 bases between them. The CDR3 runs 17 residues. CDR1 KGHDR and CDR2 SFDVKD come from the germline V gene. The CDR3 protein is CATSDPGGGKMRGTQYF. The DNA for the CDR3 is TGTGCCACCAGTGATCCAGGAGGCGGGAAGATGAGAGGGACCCAGTACTTC.

This clonotype has only a few counts. V and J are TRBV7-7 and TRBJ2-5; 11 nucleotides agree with TRBD2. This CDR3 is 14 amino acids long. Germline CDR1 SSHAT, CDR2 FNYEAQ (reference sequence). Losses at the gene ends were 5 bases for V and 3 bases for J; bases not matched to a gene: 2. CDR3 amino acids: CASSLTSGEETQYF. Here the CDR3 DNA reads TGTGCCAGCAGCCTGACTAGCGGGGAAGAGACCCAGTACTTC.

This clonotype was seen a single time. V and J are TRBV6-1 and TRBJ2-5, with D unclear. The CDR3 contains 14 residues. The ends were cut back, 7 bases at V and 1 base at J, with 13 bases in the middle. Per germline, CDR1 MNHNS and CDR2 SASEGT. The CDR3 loop reads CASKNWRSQETQYF. CDR3 in DNA: TGTGCCAGCAAGAACTGGCGATCCCAAGAGACCCAGTACTTC.

The V and J genes are TRBV5-1 and TRBJ2-1; D might be TRBD1 or TRBD2, each matching 5 bases. Germline CDR1 reads SGHRS; CDR2 reads YFSETQ. The CDR3 loop spans 15 amino acids. Trimming removed 4 bases from V and 5 bases from J, with 16 bases in between. DNA of the CDR3: TGCGCCAGCAGCCTAGTTGGCCTGGGGGACAATGAGCAGTTCTTC. Protein sequence: CASSLVGLGDNEQFF.

This clonotype appeared a few times. The V and J genes are TRBV29-1 and TRBJ1-1, with a possible D match to TRBD1 (6 bases). Trimming removed 4 bases at V and 5 bases at J, with 23 bases between. The germline V gene has CDR1 SQVTM and CDR2 ANQGSEA. This CDR3 has 16 amino acids. The CDR3 DNA is TGCAGCGTTGTAAGAGGGCAGGGACATCGGGCGACTGAAGCTTTCTTT. Residues: CSVVRGQGHRATEAFF.